This TCR beta chain was documented in a study of low-dose radiotherapy and immunotherapy resistance in tumors (dated by TCRdb to 2021 to 2024). Study-level background: In Cohort 1, each fraction delivered 0.5 Gy every 2 weeks, and the prescribed total PTV dose was 6.5 Gy. Patients in Cohort 2 were given 1 Gy per fraction every two weeks, for a total of 13 Gy across 26 weeks. Nivolumab was administered intravenously as a 240 mg flat dose every two weeks, and ipilimumab was administered intravenously at 1 mg/kg every six weeks. Cyclophosphamide 200 mg/m2 was given intravenously every two weeks, one day before each radiation and immunotherapy administration. Aspirin 300 mg was taken orally once daily by patients for four cycles, starting on cycle 1 day 1. No randomization into treatment groups was done for the people taking part in the trial. Eight patients were included in the translational analysis, namely three from the first dose cohort plus the first five from the second dose cohort.

The listed sequencing device is Illumina HiSeq 2500. Superscript III and a set of TRAV- and TRBV-specific primers were used to synthesize first-strand cDNA, so that both TCRalpha and TCRbeta chains were covered. TCRs were amplified for about 20 PCR cycles with Phusion, using a constant-region primer paired with the adapter attached to the V primers. The MessageAmp II aRNA Amplification Kit was used to amplify the isolated mRNA, with in vitro transcription run for roughly 15 hours at 37 degrees C. The Dynabeads mRNA DIRECT Purification Kit was used to isolate mRNA for TCR sequencing. Indexed Illumina adapters were added in a second Phusion PCR of roughly 25 cycles, and the PCR products were purified with AMPure XP beads. As for how the authors treated the data: Using custom Perl scripts, TCR sequences that encoded the same protein were pooled, out-of-frame sequences were dropped, and the abundance of each clonotype was calculated. TCR sequences supported by only a single read were excluded from analysis. Shannon entropy, Gini index, clonality, richness, and the frequency of TCRs shared between repertoires were included as repertoire metrics. TCRdb cleaned the public reads at Q25 with fastp, built clones with MiXCR and kept in-frame beta chains. Rows with one shared CDR3 protein collapse into an entry with the most common genes and DNA. The V and J calls and clone size are TCRdb's, not the authors'. For this sample there are about 64,000 distinct CDR3 sequences; more than 25% appear just once. 6% to 7% of the sample belongs to the ten largest clones.

Of note for this clonotype: What this receptor recognizes is not known. The input lacks base qualities; no much larger clone sits a single base away.

The intended sense of this specimen's time point label: before trial treatment. The donors took part in RACIN, a single-arm, phase I, dose-escalation trial that combined nivolumab, ipilimumab, aspirin, low-dose cyclophosphamide and low-dose radiotherapy. Eligible patients had advanced, TIL-negative solid tumors. The germline V gene specifies LGHNA as CDR1 and YNFKEQ as CDR2. Reading from cysteine to phenylalanine, the CDR3 counts 18 amino acids. Kept here is only the CDR3 DNA, which spans 54 bases and is read in frame from base 1. Trimming removed 2 bases from V and 0 bases from J; the gene matches leave 11 bases unexplained.

The material sequenced was PBMCs, taken before treatment. This clonotype was obtained from a male donor with rectosigmoid adenocarcinoma. In this chain, TRBV4-2 is recombined with TRBJ2-3; 7 bases in the junction line up with TRBD1. The bases read TGTGCCAGCAGCCAAACAATCCAAGACAGGGCAAGCACAGATACGCAGTATTTT. It specifies CASSQTIQDRASTDTQYF.